This T cell receptor beta chain comes out of a study of T-cell memory formation after mild COVID-19 (dated by TCRdb to the early 2020s). Notes on the research overall: TCR sequence clusters from the two donors were found to be largely donor specific. T-cell clones expanding and contracting after mild COVID-19 in a couple of donors were tracked by longitudinal TCRalpha and TCRbeta repertoire sequencing. The cohort was made up of two young adult volunteers, one female and one male, who were previously healthy.

PBMCs were isolated by Ficoll-Paque density gradient centrifugation. The table lists this clonotype with a few counts. The antigen this receptor binds is unknown. No qualities accompany the bases; no much larger clone lies one base away. From cysteine to phenylalanine, the CDR3 is 13 amino acids long. Solely the CDR3 DNA is kept, with 39 bases framed from the first base. V is clipped by 5 bases and J by 5 bases, and the sequence between their germline boundaries is 12 bases long. Reads for this sample came from an Illumina NovaSeq 6000. TCRalpha and TCRbeta cDNA libraries were built by 5'RACE with constant-segment primers, adding sample barcodes and unique molecular identifiers. RNA was extracted from every sample with Trizol reagent. Library amplification was performed in two PCR steps, and a second sample barcode and Illumina TruSeq adapters were introduced in the second step. The libraries were sequenced on an Illumina NovaSeq using 2 x 150 bp paired-end reads. The study's own analysis went as follows. Reads were demultiplexed and collapsed into UMI-guided consensus sequences with migec v1.2.7. Using mixcr v2.1.11, UMI consensuses were aligned to TRA and TRB V and J templates and then assembled into clonotypes. A clonotype was counted as expanded or contracted only if both edgeR and NoisET called the change significant, with noise models trained on biological replicates. edgeR calls used a false discovery rate-adjusted p below 0.01 and a log2 fold-change threshold of 1. As an exploratory analysis of dynamics, max-normalized trajectories of the 1000 most abundant clonotypes were examined with PCA combined with hierarchical clustering. The CD4 or CD8 phenotype of responding clones was assigned using the separately sequenced CD4+ and CD8+ repertoires. In-frame beta chains were kept once TCRdb had trimmed the public reads at Q25 with fastp and called clones with MiXCR. Each entry is one CDR3 protein sequence, shown with its most common DNA and genes. V and J calls and clone size were set by TCRdb, not the authors. The sample table lists about 350,000 distinct CDR3 sequences, 20% to 25% of them with a count of one. Roughly 23% of the sample is taken by the ten largest.

Overall study results and their limits: Only two mild cases were covered in the study, and larger cohorts including severe cases with pre-infection samples were considered necessary. SARS-CoV-2 specificity was not confirmed for the second-wave clones peaking on day 37. Some responding clones were detected in pre-infection memory, which suggested that pre-existing cross-reactive memory T cells had joined the SARS-CoV-2 response. Contracting CD4+ clones were found mainly in CM and EM memory subsets, while CD8+ clones were enriched in EMRA. From day 15 to 85, contracting clones showed balanced CD4/CD8 phenotypes, whereas a second wave of clones that expanded from day 15 to 37 leaned towards CD4+.

The sequenced material came from PBMCs or a T cell subset sorted from them (not recorded which). The sequence derives from a man younger than 35 who had mild COVID-19 (a few samples of this study predate the infection). The sample titles of this study are shuffled in the database, so cell type and time point are left out; the donor was told from shared clones. The chain is made from TRBV12-3 or TRBV12-4 and TRBJ1-1; matching of 5 bases hints at TRBD1 as the D gene. The DNA is TGTGCCAGCAGTCGAGACAGTGGAACTGAAGCTTTCTTT. This sequence encodes CASSRDSGTEAFF.